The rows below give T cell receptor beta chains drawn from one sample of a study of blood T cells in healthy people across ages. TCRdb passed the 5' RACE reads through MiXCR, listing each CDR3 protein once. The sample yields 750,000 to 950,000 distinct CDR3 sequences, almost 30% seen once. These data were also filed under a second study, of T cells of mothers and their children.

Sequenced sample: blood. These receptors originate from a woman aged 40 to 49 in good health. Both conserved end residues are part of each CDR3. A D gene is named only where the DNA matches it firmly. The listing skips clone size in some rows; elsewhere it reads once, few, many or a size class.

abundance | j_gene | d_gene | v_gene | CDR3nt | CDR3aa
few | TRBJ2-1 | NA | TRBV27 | TGTGCCAGCAGTCTGGGGACAGCGGGTAATGAGCAGTTCTTC | CASSLGTAGNEQFF
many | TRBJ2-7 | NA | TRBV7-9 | TGTGCCAGCGGACGTGAAGTATCCTACGAGCAGTACTTC | CASGREVSYEQYF
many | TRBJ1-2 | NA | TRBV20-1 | TGCAGTGCTATACAAACCCCCCAACTGGGCACCTTC | CSAIQTPQLGTF
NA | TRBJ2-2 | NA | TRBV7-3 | TGTGCCAGCAGCCGCGGAGGTTTTTCCGGGGAGCTGTTTTTT | CASSRGGFSGELFF
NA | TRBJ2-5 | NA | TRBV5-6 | TGTGCCAGCGCCATCGAGGGCGGGGAGGACGAGACCCAGTACTTC | CASAIEGGEDETQYF
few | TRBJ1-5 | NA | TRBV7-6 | TGTGCCAGCAGCTTAGAAGCGGGGGCGCATGATCAGCCCCAGCATTTT | CASSLEAGAHDQPQHF
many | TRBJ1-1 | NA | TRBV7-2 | TGTGCCAGCAGTTTAGGGAGGCTGAACACTGAAGCTTTCTTT | CASSLGRLNTEAFF
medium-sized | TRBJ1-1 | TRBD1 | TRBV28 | TGTGCCAGCAGTAGAGACAGGGTCACTGAAGCTTTCTTT | CASSRDRVTEAFF
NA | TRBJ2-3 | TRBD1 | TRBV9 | TGTGCCAGCAGCGGAGGGACAGGGGTAGATACGCAGTATTTT | CASSGGTGVDTQYF
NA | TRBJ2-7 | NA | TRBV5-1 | TGCGCCAGCAGGGAGGCCGCCTACGAGCAGTACTTC | CASREAAYEQYF
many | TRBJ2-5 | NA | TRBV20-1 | TGCAGTGCTAAGGTGCAGTACCAAGAGACCCAGTACTTC | CSAKVQYQETQYF
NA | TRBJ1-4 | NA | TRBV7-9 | TGTGCCAGCAGACGCCGGACAACCCGAAATGATAAACTGTTTTTT | CASRRRTTRNDKLFF
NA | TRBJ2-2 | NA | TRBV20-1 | TGCAGTGCTATGCGCAGGACCACCGGGGAGCTGTTTTTT | CSAMRRTTGELFF
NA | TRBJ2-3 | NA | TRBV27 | TGTGCCAGCAGCCCAGGGGTTAGGACGCAGTATTTT | CASSPGVRTQYF
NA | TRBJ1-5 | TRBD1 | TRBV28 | TGTGCCATCTCTCAGGAGGGGGCGAGAAGCAATCAGCCCCAGCATTTT | CAISQEGARSNQPQHF
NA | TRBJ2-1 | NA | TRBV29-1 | TGCAGCGTTGACAATAGGGGGGATGAGCAGTTCTTC | CSVDNRGDEQFF
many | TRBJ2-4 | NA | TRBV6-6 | TGTGCCAGCAGTTACTCGGCTGGGAAGGAGAACATTCAGTACTTC | CASSYSAGKENIQYF